These 5 T cell receptor beta chains share one sample of origin, sequenced in a study of T cells in Graves' hyperthyroidism and ophthalmopathy (dated by TCRdb to the late 2010s). The library was built by means of multiplex PCR. Sequencing was performed on an Illumina HiSeq 2000. The TCR beta CDR3 regions were amplified from RNA transcripts. For the first round of RT-PCR on the TCR CDR3, the HTBI primer set was used together with the Qiagen OneStep RT-PCR kit. TCRdb reprocessed the public reads (quality trimming at Q25 with fastp, clone calling with MiXCR) and kept in-frame beta chains. Under each unique CDR3 protein, matching rows form one entry showing the most common genes and DNA. Counted in this sample were fewer than 350,000 distinct CDR3 sequences; 13% of them appeared once. Of the sample, almost 8% is held by the ten largest clones. Sequencing input: blood. The receptors come from a woman aged 30 to 39 with Graves' hyperthyroidism that later progressed to Graves' ophthalmopathy.

The chain recombines TRBV4-2 with TRBJ2-1, with 12 bases that match TRBD2. Germline trimming cut 2 bases from V and 7 bases from J; bases unmatched to any gene: 3. Per germline, CDR1 LGHNA and CDR2 YNFKEQ. This CDR3 has 15 residues. This chain's CDR3 is CASSQTGTSGNEQFF. DNA of the CDR3: TGTGCCAGCAGCCAAACCGGGACTAGCGGGAATGAGCAGTTCTTC.

The V and J genes are TRBV10-3 and TRBJ1-6; D is possibly TRBD1 (5 bases). Germline CDR1 reads ENHRY; CDR2 reads SYGVKD. The CDR3 loop spans 14 amino acids. V shed 7 bases and J shed 8 bases, with 15 bases lying between them. CDR3: CAITAGLGDSPLHF. The CDR3 DNA sequence: TGTGCCATCACCGCAGGGCTAGGGGATTCACCCCTCCACTTT.

This clonotype was detected ten times or more. The chain joins TRBV7-2 to TRBJ2-7, with a possible D match to TRBD2 (5 bases). The CDR3 has 14 amino acids. V shed 0 bases and J shed 2 bases, with 8 bases lying between them. Per the germline V gene, CDR1 is SGHTA and CDR2 is FQGNSA. The CDR3 loop is CASSLASVPYEQYF. For the CDR3, the DNA is TGTGCCAGCAGCTTAGCTAGCGTACCCTACGAGCAGTACTTC.

This clonotype was observed a few times. The rearrangement uses TRBV24-1 and TRBJ2-1, with TRBD1 identical over 9 bases. This CDR3 has 16 residues. Trimming removed 7 bases from V and 4 bases from J; junction bases left unmatched: 10. The germline V gene encodes CDR1 KGHDR and CDR2 SFDVKD. The CDR3 DNA reads as TGTGCCACCAGCAAGACCGGGACAGGGCCTTACAATGAGCAGTTCTTC. Its translation: CATSKTGTGPYNEQFF.

This clonotype was recorded at least ten times. This chain uses TRBV20-1 with TRBJ2-7; 7 positions agree with TRBD1. CDR3 length: 13 residues. Germline values: CDR1 DFQATT, CDR2 SNEGSKA (reference sequence). V lost 4 bases to trimming and J lost 4 bases; unmatched junction nucleotides: 7. The CDR3 region is CSATRDSQYEQYF. The CDR3 DNA sequence: TGCAGTGCTACCCGGGACAGCCAATACGAGCAGTACTTC.